The 28 T cell receptor beta chains below were found in one sample sequenced in a study of cytomegalovirus exposure and HLA in healthy donors (dated by TCRdb to the late 2010s). The library was produced with the immunoSEQ multiplex PCR assay. TCRdb re-hosts the immuneACCESS table, in-frame sequences only. Its copies lack some clones; in the studies checked, an unresolved V gene accounts for under half of them, and the cause for the rest is not known. Across this sample there are roughly 330,000 clones, with around 90% seen only once. The ten largest clones represent 0.95% to 1.5% of the sample. The specimen sequenced was PBMCs. These receptor sequences come from a woman in her twenties or thirties in good health and CMV-seropositive.

The chain carries TRBV30 and TRBJ2-7, with D possibly matching TRBD2 (5 bases). Trimming shortened V by 0 bases and J by 4 bases, and 7 bases separated the two germline ends. Per the germline V gene, CDR1 is GTSNPN and CDR2 is SVGIG (reference sequence). This CDR3 is 12 amino acids long. CDR3 DNA: TGTGCCTGGAGTGTACTAGGTTACGAGCAGTACTTC. Protein product: CAWSVLGYEQYF.

This rearrangement joins TRBV28 to TRBJ2-3; 10 nucleotides line up with TRBD2. The CDR3 is 15 residues long. V shed 2 bases, J shed 2 bases, and the junction held 1 base outside the gene matches. Germline V gene data show CDR1 as MDHEN and CDR2 as SYDVKM. CDR3 nucleotide sequence: TGTGCCAGCAGTTTAGGGACTAGCGTCACAGATACGCAGTATTTT. Its translation is CASSLGTSVTDTQYF.

This clone was counted once. This CDR3 is CASRLVNTEAFF. The CDR3 DNA sequence: TGTGCCAGCAGATTGGTGAACACTGAAGCTTTCTTT. The V call is TRBV2, the J call TRBJ1-1, with unresolved D. Trimming cost V 6 bases and J 0 bases, with 5 bases left between them. This CDR3 is 12 amino acids long. The V gene's germline CDR1 is SNHLY and CDR2 FYNNEI.

This clone has at least ten counts. In DNA form, the CDR3 reads TGCGCCAGCAGCTTGGGAGGGGTCGAAGACGAGCAGTACTTC. This gives the protein CASSLGGVEDEQYF. The rearrangement joins TRBV5-1 to TRBJ2-7; D is tentatively TRBD1 or TRBD2 (5 bases each). V was clipped by 0 bases and J by 5 bases, with 12 bases between them. CDR1 is SGHRS, CDR2 YFSETQ, per germline. The CDR3 is 14 amino acids.

The rearrangement links TRBV6-4 to TRBJ2-3; 13 bases line up with TRBD2. Germline assignment: CDR1 MRHNA and CDR2 SNTAGT. Trimming took 5 bases from V and 1 from J; bases not matched to a gene: 3. The CDR3 spans 16 residues. The CDR3, as DNA: TGTGCCAGCAGTCGGACTAGCGGGGGACGCACAGATACGCAGTATTTT. Amino acids: CASSRTSGGRTDTQYF.

The V gene is TRBV28, the J gene TRBJ1-5; no firm D call. Trimming removed 4 bases at V and 4 bases at J, with 11 bases between. CDR1 MDHEN and CDR2 SYDVKM come from the germline V gene. The CDR3 is made up of 14 amino acids. The CDR3 coding sequence is TGTGCCAGCAGTTCAATGGCCGGGAATCAGCCCCAGCATTTT. Its protein product is CASSSMAGNQPQHF.

The chain links TRBV4-1 to TRBJ2-2, with D tentatively TRBD2 (6 bases). This CDR3 contains 17 residues. V shed 4 bases and J shed 1 base, with 16 bases lying between them. Germline V gene sequence: CDR1 MGHRA, CDR2 YSYEKL. DNA of the CDR3: TGCGCCAGCAGCCTAGCGGAACGGCTAGGGAACACCGGGGAGCTGTTTTTT. Translated: CASSLAERLGNTGELFF.

This chain connects TRBV27 to TRBJ2-7, with 7 nucleotides matching TRBD2. Per germline, CDR1 MNHEY and CDR2 SMNVEV (reference sequence). The CDR3 consists of 15 residues. V dropped 2 bases and J dropped 2; count of bases not matched to a gene: 6. CDR3: CASSLLPSGPYEQYF. CDR3 sequence (DNA): TGTGCCAGCAGTTTACTTCCTAGCGGTCCCTACGAGCAGTACTTC.

This clone was detected only once. This sequence joins TRBV5-4 and TRBJ2-5; D may be TRBD2 (6 bases). V lost 1 base to trimming and J lost 1 base, with 8 bases between them. Germline-derived CDR1 and CDR2 are SGHNT and YYREEE (reference sequence). This CDR3 comprises 14 residues. CDR3 sequence reads: CASSLRGTQETQYF. In DNA, the CDR3 is TGTGCCAGCAGCTTGCGGGGGACCCAAGAGACCCAGTACTTC.

The rearrangement joins TRBV27 to TRBJ2-7, with D possibly being TRBD1 (5 bases). Trimming stripped 5 bases from V and 1 base from J, with 9 bases between. The CDR3 covers 13 residues. Germline CDR1 is MNHEY and CDR2 is SMNVEV (reference sequence). DNA for the CDR3: TGTGCCAGCAGTAAGGGGCTGTCCTACGAGCAGTACTTC. It translates to CASSKGLSYEQYF.

The chain joins TRBV11-2 to TRBJ2-2, with no clear D. Germline loops: CDR1 SGHAT, CDR2 FQNNGV. CDR3 length: 15 residues. V shed 10 bases and J shed 9 bases, with 24 bases lying between them. The CDR3 DNA follows: TGTGCCACCCTATCACCAGGCAGGTCACGGAGGGAGCTGTTTTTT. Its protein product is CATLSPGRSRRELFF.

The V and J genes are TRBV27 and TRBJ2-4; TRBD1 matches at 10 bases. J gave up 1 base and V 5 bases, and 8 bases lay outside the gene matches. Germline CDR1 MNHEY, CDR2 SMNVEV (reference sequence). The CDR3 spans 17 residues. The CDR3, as DNA: TGTGCCAGCAGTGGGGGACAGGGGCCTGGGGCCAAAAACATTCAGTACTTC. Translating gives CASSGGQGPGAKNIQYF.

The gene calls are TRBV19 and TRBJ2-3; weak D call: TRBD2 (5 bases). The germline CDR1 and CDR2 sequences are LNHDA and SQIVND (reference sequence). V was cut by 6 bases and J by 8 bases, with 21 bases left in between. This CDR3 has 15 residues. The DNA for the CDR3 is TGTGCCAGTAGAGAACAGTCCAATGGTGGGAGTACGCAGTATTTT. It yields the protein CASREQSNGGSTQYF.

V usage is TRBV30 and J usage is TRBJ2-1; D might be TRBD1 (5 bases). Germline values: CDR1 GTSNPN, CDR2 SVGIG (reference sequence). CDR3 length: 15 amino acids. V lost 0 bases to trimming and J lost 8 bases, with 17 bases between them. CDR3 protein: CAWSVRREGGYEQFF. The CDR3 nucleotides read TGTGCCTGGAGTGTACGCAGGGAAGGTGGATATGAGCAGTTCTTC.

V is TRBV10-1 and J is TRBJ2-5; no clear D. This CDR3 region has 11 residues. Germline CDR1 is WNHNN and CDR2 is SYGVQD (reference sequence). Deletions cut 3 bases from V and 5 bases from J, with 4 bases between. CDR3 DNA: TGCGCCAGCAGTGAAAGGGAGACCCAGTACTTC. Translated, it gives CASSERETQYF.

This chain links TRBV19 with TRBJ2-1; 8 bases are shared with TRBD1. The germline V gene has CDR1 LNHDA and CDR2 SQIVND (reference sequence). V trimming: 3 bases; J trimming: 4 bases; junction bases outside the gene matches: 2. The CDR3 contains 14 residues. DNA for the CDR3: TGTGCCAGTAGTATGCAGGGGGCTTACAATGAGCAGTTCTTC. It specifies CASSMQGAYNEQFF.

The chain couples TRBV4-1 to TRBJ2-2; D may match TRBD1 or TRBD2 (7 bases each). V lost 11 bases and J 3 bases, leaving 22 bases between the germline ends. CDR1 is MGHRA, CDR2 YSYEKL, per germline. The CDR3 has 16 residues. CDR3 coding DNA: TGCGCCCCCGGCCAGGGGGGGCTCCAGCACACCGGGGAGCTGTTTTTT. Protein product: CAPGQGGLQHTGELFF.

The V and J genes are TRBV5-1 and TRBJ1-2; possibly TRBD1 for D (5 bases). The CDR3 runs to 16 residues. Germline V CDR1 and CDR2: SGHRS, YFSETQ. V was trimmed by 0 bases and J by 8 bases, leaving 20 bases between them. The DNA of the CDR3 is TGCGCCAGCAGCTTGGACGGGGGACGGATTTTTGGAGGCTACACCTTC. It encodes CASSLDGGRIFGGYTF.

V gene TRBV27 combines with J gene TRBJ2-7; 14 bases fit TRBD2. This CDR3 is built from 16 residues. Per germline, CDR1 MNHEY and CDR2 SMNVEV (reference sequence). Trimming at V came to 2 bases and at J to 4 bases, leaving 4 bases not matched to a gene. In DNA, the CDR3 is TGTGCCAGCAGTTTAATGACTAGCGGGAGGGAGTACGAGCAGTACTTC. Residues: CASSLMTSGREYEQYF.

V is TRBV6-6 and J is TRBJ1-1; D might be TRBD1 (5 bases). This CDR3 has 13 amino acids. Looked up from germline, CDR1 is MNHNY and CDR2 is SVGAGI (reference sequence). V was pared by 6 bases and J by 6 bases, with 14 bases between. DNA of the CDR3: TGTGCCAGCAGACGAGACAGTTCATCTGAAGCTTTCTTT. Translation gives CASRRDSSSEAFF.

This rearrangement joins TRBV19 to TRBJ2-3, with a possible D match to TRBD1 (5 bases). Between the trimmed V and J ends, which lost 7 bases and 2 bases, there was a span of 13 bases. The CDR3 totals 14 residues. Germline CDR1 reads LNHDA; CDR2 reads SQIVND (reference sequence). The CDR3 nucleotides are TGTGCCAGTAAGGAAGGGGCCCTCACAGATACGCAGTATTTT. It codes for CASKEGALTDTQYF. Full variable domain (missing parts from reference TRBV19 and TRBJ2-3): DGGITQSPKYLFRKEGQNVTLSCEQNLNHDAMYWYRQDPGQGLRLIYYSQIVNDFQKGDIAEGYSVSREKKESFPLTVTSAQKNPTAFYLCASKEGALTDTQYFGPGTRLTVL.

The rearrangement joins TRBV28 to TRBJ1-5; D is unresolved. Trimming shortened V by 3 bases and J by 0 bases, and 12 bases separated the two germline ends. The germline V gene has CDR1 MDHEN and CDR2 SYDVKM. The CDR3 runs 16 residues. The CDR3 sequence: CASSFTIGPSNQPQHF. The CDR3 DNA reads TGTGCCAGCAGTTTTACAATAGGGCCTAGCAATCAGCCCCAGCATTTT.

This chain joins TRBV11-2 and TRBJ2-7; the match to TRBD2 covers 7 bases. The V gene end was trimmed by 5 bases and the J gene end by 1 base; junction bases not matched to a gene: 14. The CDR3 length is 17 residues. Per germline, CDR1 SGHAT and CDR2 FQNNGV. The CDR3 loop reads CASSLRAAGPSSYEQYF. The CDR3 DNA sequence: TGTGCCAGCAGCCTAAGGGCAGCGGGGCCCAGTTCCTACGAGCAGTACTTC.

V usage is TRBV4-1 and J usage is TRBJ2-5; 10 bases match TRBD2. With 0 bases clipped from V and 5 bases from J, the junction kept 9 bases outside the gene matches. The CDR3 covers 17 residues. From germline, CDR1 is MGHRA and CDR2 YSYEKL. CDR3 bases: TGCGCCAGCAGCCAAGATCCGGCTAGCGGGGGAAGGGAGACCCAGTACTTC. Protein product: CASSQDPASGGRETQYF.

The V and J genes are TRBV5-6 and TRBJ2-5; D is ambiguous. The CDR3 extends over 16 amino acids. V lost 3 bases, J lost 5 bases, and 20 bases lay in between. Germline V gives CDR1 SGHDT, CDR2 YYEEEE. The CDR3 bases are TGTGCCAGCAGCTCCCCGGATGGGCTGACTGGGGAGACCCAGTACTTC. Translating it yields CASSSPDGLTGETQYF.

Turning to this clone: This sample also contains other DNA sequences that code for the same CDR3. The V gene is TRBV11-2, the J gene TRBJ2-3; unclear D gene. CDR1 is SGHAT, CDR2 FQNNGV, per germline. This CDR3 region has 15 residues. The ends were cut back, 0 bases at V and 0 bases at J, with 7 bases in the middle. The DNA for the CDR3 is TGTGCCAGCAGCTTAGATGGGGATAGCACAGATACGCAGTATTTT. Translating gives CASSLDGDSTDTQYF.

The genes are TRBV4-3 and TRBJ2-7; 8 bases match TRBD2. This CDR3 is 14 amino acids long. Looked up from germline, CDR1 is LGHNA and CDR2 is YSLEER. The V and J ends lost 3 bases and 9 bases, in that order; junction bases with no gene match: 10. The CDR3 coding sequence is TGCGCCAGCAGCCAGGAAGGACTAGCTCATGGGCAGTACTTC. Residues: CASSQEGLAHGQYF.

V gene TRBV28 combines with J gene TRBJ1-2; unclear D gene. CDR1 is MDHEN and CDR2 is SYDVKM in the germline V gene. This CDR3 has 14 residues. Deletions cut 3 bases from V and 8 bases from J, with 16 bases between. CDR3 sequence reads: CASSFVQMIGGYTF. The CDR3 region has the DNA TGTGCCAGCAGTTTTGTGCAGATGATAGGGGGCTACACCTTC.